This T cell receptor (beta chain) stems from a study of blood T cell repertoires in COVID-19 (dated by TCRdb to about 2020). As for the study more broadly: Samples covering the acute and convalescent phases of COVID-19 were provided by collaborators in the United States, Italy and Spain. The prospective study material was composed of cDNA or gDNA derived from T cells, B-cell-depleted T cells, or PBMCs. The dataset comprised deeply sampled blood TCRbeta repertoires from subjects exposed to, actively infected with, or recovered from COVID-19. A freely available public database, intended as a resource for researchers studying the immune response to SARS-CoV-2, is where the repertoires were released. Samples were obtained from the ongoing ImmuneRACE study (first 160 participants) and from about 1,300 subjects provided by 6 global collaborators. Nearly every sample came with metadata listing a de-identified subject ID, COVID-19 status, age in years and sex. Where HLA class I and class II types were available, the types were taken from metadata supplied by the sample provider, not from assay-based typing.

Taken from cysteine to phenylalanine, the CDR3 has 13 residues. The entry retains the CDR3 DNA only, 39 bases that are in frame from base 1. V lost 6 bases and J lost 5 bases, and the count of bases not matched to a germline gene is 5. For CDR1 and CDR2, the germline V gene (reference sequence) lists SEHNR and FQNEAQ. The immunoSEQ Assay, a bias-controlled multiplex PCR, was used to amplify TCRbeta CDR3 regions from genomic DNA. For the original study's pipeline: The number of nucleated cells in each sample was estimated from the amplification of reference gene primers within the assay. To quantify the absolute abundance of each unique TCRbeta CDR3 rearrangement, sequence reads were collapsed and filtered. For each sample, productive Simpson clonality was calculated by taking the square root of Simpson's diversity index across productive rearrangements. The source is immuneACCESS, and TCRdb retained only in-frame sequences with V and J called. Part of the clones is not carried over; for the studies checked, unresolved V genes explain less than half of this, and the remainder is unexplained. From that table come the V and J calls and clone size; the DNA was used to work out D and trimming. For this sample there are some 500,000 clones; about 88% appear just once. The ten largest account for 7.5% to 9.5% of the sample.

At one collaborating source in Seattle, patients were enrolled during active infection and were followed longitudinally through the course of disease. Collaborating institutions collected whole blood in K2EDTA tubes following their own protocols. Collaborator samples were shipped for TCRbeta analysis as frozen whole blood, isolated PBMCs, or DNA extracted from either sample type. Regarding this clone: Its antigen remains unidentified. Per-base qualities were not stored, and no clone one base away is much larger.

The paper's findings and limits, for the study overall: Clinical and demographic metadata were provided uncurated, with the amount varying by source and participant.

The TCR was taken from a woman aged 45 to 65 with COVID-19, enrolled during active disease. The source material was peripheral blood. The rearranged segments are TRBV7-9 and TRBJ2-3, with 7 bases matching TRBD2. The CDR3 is CASSLLAGDTQYF. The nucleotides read TGTGCCAGCAGTCTCTTAGCGGGAGATACGCAGTATTTT.